Listed below are T cell receptor beta chains from one sample, sequenced in a study of T cells in tuberculosis. The assay was immunoSEQ multiplex PCR, and TCRdb's table has in-frame clones only and misses some. The sample has 25,000 to 30,000 clones, 92% seen once. The source was PBMCs, collected at tuberculosis diagnosis. The receptors were gathered from an adult with tuberculosis. Each CDR3 is given with its conserved first and last residue. A D gene is named only where the DNA matches it firmly. Where a row states a size, it is once, few, many or the class of an expanded clone; other rows omit it.

J gene: TRBJ2-1
V gene: TRBV15
clone size: -
D gene: TRBD2
CDR3 DNA: TGTGCCACCAGCAGAGTAACTAGCGGGAGACATGAGCAGTTCTTC
CDR3 protein: CATSRVTSGRHEQFF

J gene: TRBJ2-7
V gene: TRBV4-2
clone size: -
D gene: -
CDR3 DNA: TGTGCCAGCAGCACCCCTAACGGGGTTCACGAGCAGTACTTC
CDR3 protein: CASSTPNGVHEQYF

J gene: TRBJ2-7
V gene: TRBV6-1
clone size: -
D gene: TRBD2
CDR3 DNA: TGTGCCAGCAGGAGACTAGCCCTCGAGCAGTACTTC
CDR3 protein: CASRRLALEQYF

J gene: TRBJ2-5
V gene: TRBV11-2
clone size: -
D gene: TRBD2
CDR3 DNA: TGTGCCAGCAGCTCAGGGGCATTAGCGGGAGGAGGGGAGACCCAGTACTTC
CDR3 protein: CASSSGALAGGGETQYF

J gene: TRBJ2-6
V gene: TRBV2
clone size: -
D gene: TRBD1
CDR3 DNA: TGTGCCAGCAGTACAGGGGAATCTGGGGCCAACGTCCTGACTTTC
CDR3 protein: CASSTGESGANVLTF

J gene: TRBJ1-1
V gene: TRBV14
clone size: -
D gene: TRBD1
CDR3 DNA: TGTGCCAGCAGCCTCCTAGGACAGGCCGGTGGCACTGAAGCTTTCTTT
CDR3 protein: CASSLLGQAGGTEAFF

J gene: TRBJ2-5
V gene: TRBV19
clone size: medium-sized
D gene: -
CDR3 DNA: TGTGCCAGTAGTACAGACGGGGAGACCCAGTACTTC
CDR3 protein: CASSTDGETQYF

J gene: TRBJ2-1
V gene: TRBV6-1
clone size: -
D gene: TRBD1
CDR3 DNA: TGTGCCAGCCGTCAAGGACAGGGGGCCCTCAATGAGCAGTTCTTC
CDR3 protein: CASRQGQGALNEQFF

J gene: TRBJ2-7
V gene: TRBV11-3
clone size: -
D gene: -
CDR3 DNA: TGTGCCAGCAGCTTATCTGGGGCGGACTACGAGCAGTACTTC
CDR3 protein: CASSLSGADYEQYF

J gene: TRBJ2-3
V gene: TRBV11-2
clone size: -
D gene: TRBD2
CDR3 DNA: TGTGCCAGCAGCTTAGGGCGACTAGCGGGGGGGCAAGATACGCAGTATTTT
CDR3 protein: CASSLGRLAGGQDTQYF

J gene: TRBJ1-1
V gene: TRBV5-4
clone size: -
D gene: -
CDR3 DNA: TGTGCCAGCGGCTCCCAGGGTGGGGTTGGGGCTTTCTTT
CDR3 protein: CASGSQGGVGAFF

J gene: TRBJ1-3
V gene: TRBV6-1
clone size: -
D gene: TRBD1
CDR3 DNA: TGTGCCAGCAGGGAAGACAGGGTTAGGGACACCATATATTTT
CDR3 protein: CASREDRVRDTIYF

J gene: TRBJ2-2
V gene: TRBV27
clone size: -
D gene: -
CDR3 DNA: TGTGCCAGCACGGGGAGAGGTAACACCGGGGAGCTGTTTTTT
CDR3 protein: CASTGRGNTGELFF

J gene: TRBJ1-2
V gene: TRBV9
clone size: -
D gene: TRBD1
CDR3 DNA: TGTGCCAGCAGCGTAGACAGGGGGAACTATGGCTACACCTTC
CDR3 protein: CASSVDRGNYGYTF

J gene: TRBJ2-3
V gene: TRBV19
clone size: -
D gene: -
CDR3 DNA: TGTGCCAGCCGCCCCGGAGGAAGCACAGATACGCAGTATTTT
CDR3 protein: CASRPGGSTDTQYF

J gene: TRBJ1-4
V gene: TRBV15
clone size: -
D gene: TRBD1
CDR3 DNA: TGTGCCACCAGAAGTCGACAGGGCCAAATGAGCTTTAATGAAAAACTGTTTTTT
CDR3 protein: CATRSRQGQMSFNEKLFF

J gene: TRBJ1-4
V gene: TRBV6-1
clone size: -
D gene: -
CDR3 DNA: TGTGCCAGCAGGCCCCTTATCACAAATGAAAAACTGTTTTTT
CDR3 protein: CASRPLITNEKLFF

J gene: TRBJ2-1
V gene: TRBV14
clone size: -
D gene: TRBD2
CDR3 DNA: TGTGCCAGCAGCCAAGATAAGGGAGCGCCCGGGAGGTCCTACAATGAGCAGTTCTTC
CDR3 protein: CASSQDKGAPGRSYNEQFF

J gene: TRBJ1-3
V gene: TRBV7-8
clone size: -
D gene: TRBD1
CDR3 DNA: TGTGCCAGCACCTTAGGGAGGGACAGGGACTCTGGAAACACCATATATTTT
CDR3 protein: CASTLGRDRDSGNTIYF

J gene: TRBJ2-5
V gene: TRBV5-8
clone size: -
D gene: TRBD2
CDR3 DNA: TGTGCCAGCAGCTTGGGAGCGGGAATTGAGACCCAGTACTTC
CDR3 protein: CASSLGAGIETQYF

J gene: TRBJ2-7
V gene: TRBV4-1
clone size: -
D gene: -
CDR3 DNA: TGCGCCAGCAGCCAAGATCGACAGTCGGCATTTTACGAGCAGTACTTC
CDR3 protein: CASSQDRQSAFYEQYF

J gene: TRBJ1-1
V gene: TRBV4-2
clone size: -
D gene: TRBD1
CDR3 DNA: TGTGCCAGCAGCCAAGATGGAGCAGGGGGTGTTGAAGCTTTCTTT
CDR3 protein: CASSQDGAGGVEAFF

J gene: TRBJ2-1
V gene: TRBV11-3
clone size: -
D gene: TRBD2
CDR3 DNA: TGTGCCAGCAGCTTAGGACCGGCTAGCGGGGGTAATGAGCAGTTCTTC
CDR3 protein: CASSLGPASGGNEQFF

J gene: TRBJ1-2
V gene: TRBV6-5
clone size: -
D gene: TRBD1
CDR3 DNA: TGTGCCAGCAGTTACGATTTAGGGGGCCCTGGGGGTGGCTACACCTTC
CDR3 protein: CASSYDLGGPGGGYTF

J gene: TRBJ1-1
V gene: TRBV11-2
clone size: -
D gene: -
CDR3 DNA: TGTGCCAGCAGCTCGAACCGGGAGAACACTGAAGCTTTCTTT
CDR3 protein: CASSSNRENTEAFF

J gene: TRBJ1-1
V gene: TRBV28
clone size: -
D gene: -
CDR3 DNA: TGTGCGGCGGAGTATGATTGGTCGGTGTTCTTT
CDR3 protein: CAAEYDWSVFF

J gene: TRBJ1-1
V gene: TRBV2
clone size: -
D gene: -
CDR3 DNA: TGTGCCAGCAGTGAATTGTCGGGGAACACTGAAGCTTTCTTT
CDR3 protein: CASSELSGNTEAFF

J gene: TRBJ2-7
V gene: TRBV10-1
clone size: -
D gene: TRBD1
CDR3 DNA: TGCGCCAGCAGTGAAACCGGGACAGGGTACTACGAGCAGTACTTC
CDR3 protein: CASSETGTGYYEQYF

J gene: TRBJ2-7
V gene: TRBV19
clone size: -
D gene: TRBD2
CDR3 DNA: TGTGCCAGTAGATCGACTAGCGTTTGGACCTACGAGCAGTACTTC
CDR3 protein: CASRSTSVWTYEQYF

J gene: TRBJ2-1
V gene: TRBV7-9
clone size: -
D gene: -
CDR3 DNA: TGTGCCAGCAGCCCCCTGGAGGGCAACCCCTACAATGAGCAGTTCTTC
CDR3 protein: CASSPLEGNPYNEQFF

J gene: TRBJ2-3
V gene: TRBV2
clone size: -
D gene: -
CDR3 DNA: TGTGCCAGCAGGGGGGGTGTCTCAGATACGCAGTATTTT
CDR3 protein: CASRGGVSDTQYF

J gene: TRBJ2-1
V gene: TRBV7-3
clone size: once
D gene: TRBD1
CDR3 DNA: TGTGCCAGCAGCCTTTCGACAGGGGTAAGCGATGAGCAGTTCTTC
CDR3 protein: CASSLSTGVSDEQFF

J gene: TRBJ2-3
V gene: TRBV19
clone size: -
D gene: -
CDR3 DNA: TGTGCCAGTAGTTCCCCGCAGGGGGGTGATACGCAGTATTTT
CDR3 protein: CASSSPQGGDTQYF

J gene: TRBJ1-5
V gene: TRBV6-6
clone size: -
D gene: TRBD1
CDR3 DNA: TGTGCCAGCAGTGACACAATGGACAGGGGGCAGCCCCAGCATTTT
CDR3 protein: CASSDTMDRGQPQHF

J gene: TRBJ1-1
V gene: TRBV5-1
clone size: once
D gene: -
CDR3 DNA: TGCGCCAGCAGCCGAACTCAGGGGAACACTGAAGCTTTCTTT
CDR3 protein: CASSRTQGNTEAFF

J gene: TRBJ2-2
V gene: TRBV4-3
clone size: -
D gene: TRBD1
CDR3 DNA: TGCGCCAGCAGCCAAGATACAACAGGGGCGTATACCGGGGAGCTGTTTTTT
CDR3 protein: CASSQDTTGAYTGELFF

J gene: TRBJ1-2
V gene: TRBV10-2
clone size: -
D gene: -
CDR3 DNA: TGCGCCAGCAGTGAGTCAGACACTCCTGACTATGGCTACACCTTC
CDR3 protein: CASSESDTPDYGYTF